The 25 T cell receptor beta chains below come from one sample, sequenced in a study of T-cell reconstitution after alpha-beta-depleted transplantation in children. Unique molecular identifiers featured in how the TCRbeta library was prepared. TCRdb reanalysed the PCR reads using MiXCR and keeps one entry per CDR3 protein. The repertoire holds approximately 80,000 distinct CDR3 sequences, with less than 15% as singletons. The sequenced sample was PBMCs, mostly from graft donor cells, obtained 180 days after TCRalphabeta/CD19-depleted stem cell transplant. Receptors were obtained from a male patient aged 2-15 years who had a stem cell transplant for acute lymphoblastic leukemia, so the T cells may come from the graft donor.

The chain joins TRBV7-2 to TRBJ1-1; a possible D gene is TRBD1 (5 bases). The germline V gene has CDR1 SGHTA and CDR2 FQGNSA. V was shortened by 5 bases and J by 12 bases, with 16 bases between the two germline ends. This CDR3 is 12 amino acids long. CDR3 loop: CASSPNGARPFF. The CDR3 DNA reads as TGTGCCAGCAGCCCAAACGGGGCACGGCCTTTCTTT.

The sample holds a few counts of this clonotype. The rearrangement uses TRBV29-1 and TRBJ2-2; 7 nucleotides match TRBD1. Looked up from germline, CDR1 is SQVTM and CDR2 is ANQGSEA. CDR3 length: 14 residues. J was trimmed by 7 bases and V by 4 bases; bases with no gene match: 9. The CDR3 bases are TGCAGCGTTGGACAGGGATCTTCAGGCGGGGAGCTGTTTTTT. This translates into CSVGQGSSGGELFF.

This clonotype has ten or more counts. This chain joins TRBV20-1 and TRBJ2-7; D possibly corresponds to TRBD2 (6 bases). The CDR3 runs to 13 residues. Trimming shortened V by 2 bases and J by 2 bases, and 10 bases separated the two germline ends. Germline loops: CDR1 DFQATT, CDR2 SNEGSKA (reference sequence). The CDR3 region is CSARTGTPYEQYF. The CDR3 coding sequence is TGCAGTGCTAGAACCGGGACTCCCTACGAGCAGTACTTC.

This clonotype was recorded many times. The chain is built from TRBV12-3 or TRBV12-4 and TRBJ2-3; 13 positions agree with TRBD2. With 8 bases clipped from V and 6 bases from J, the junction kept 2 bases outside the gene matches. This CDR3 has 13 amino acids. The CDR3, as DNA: TGTGCCAGCCGGACTAGCGGGAGCGATACGCAGTATTTT. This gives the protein CASRTSGSDTQYF.

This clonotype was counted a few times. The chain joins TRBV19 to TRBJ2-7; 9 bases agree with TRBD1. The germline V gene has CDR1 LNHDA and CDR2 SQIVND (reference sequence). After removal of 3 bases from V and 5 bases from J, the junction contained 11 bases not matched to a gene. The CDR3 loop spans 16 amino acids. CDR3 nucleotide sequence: TGTGCCAGTAGTATTATATTGGGGACAGGGCCTAACGAGCAGTACTTC. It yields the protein CASSIILGTGPNEQYF.

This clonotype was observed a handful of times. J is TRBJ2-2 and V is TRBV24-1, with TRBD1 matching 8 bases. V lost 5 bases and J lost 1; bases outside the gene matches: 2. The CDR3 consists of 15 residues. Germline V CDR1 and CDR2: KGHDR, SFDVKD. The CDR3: CATSGGQVNTGELFF. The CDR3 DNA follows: TGTGCCACCAGTGGGGGACAGGTGAACACCGGGGAGCTGTTTTTT.

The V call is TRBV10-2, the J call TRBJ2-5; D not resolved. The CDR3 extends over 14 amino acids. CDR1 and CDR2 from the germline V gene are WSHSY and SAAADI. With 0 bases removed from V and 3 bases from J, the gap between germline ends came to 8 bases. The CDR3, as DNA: TGCGCCAGCAGTGAGTCGAGTAGAAAAGAGACCCAGTACTTC. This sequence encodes CASSESSRKETQYF.

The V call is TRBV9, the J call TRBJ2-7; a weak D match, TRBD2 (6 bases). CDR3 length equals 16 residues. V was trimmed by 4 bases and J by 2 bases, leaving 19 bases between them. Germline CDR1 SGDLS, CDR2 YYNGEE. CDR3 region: CASSPLTRTSTYEQYF. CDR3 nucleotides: TGTGCCAGCAGCCCCCTGACTAGAACGTCCACCTACGAGCAGTACTTC.

CDR3 DNA sequence: TGTGCCATCGGCAGGGCTAGCGGGAGTTCTGACAATGAGCAGTTCTTC. This encodes CAIGRASGSSDNEQFF. This chain uses TRBV10-3 with TRBJ2-1; 10 bases are shared with TRBD2. The CDR3 contains 16 residues. V shed 8 bases, J shed 5 bases, and the junction held 12 bases outside the gene matches. In germline, CDR1 is ENHRY, CDR2 SYGVKD.

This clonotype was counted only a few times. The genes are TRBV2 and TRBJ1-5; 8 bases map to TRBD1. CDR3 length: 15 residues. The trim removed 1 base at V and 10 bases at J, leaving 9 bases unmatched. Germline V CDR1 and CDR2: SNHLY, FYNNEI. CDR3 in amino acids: CASSEVGQGISPQHF. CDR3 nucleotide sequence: TGTGCCAGCAGTGAAGTTGGACAGGGCATTAGTCCCCAGCATTTT.

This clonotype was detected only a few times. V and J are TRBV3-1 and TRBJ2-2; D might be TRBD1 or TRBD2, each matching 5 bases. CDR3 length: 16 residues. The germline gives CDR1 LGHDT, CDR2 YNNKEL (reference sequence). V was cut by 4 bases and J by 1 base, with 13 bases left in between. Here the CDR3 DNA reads TGTGCCAGCAGCCTCGCCGGGACCGAGAACACCGGGGAGCTGTTTTTT. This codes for CASSLAGTENTGELFF.

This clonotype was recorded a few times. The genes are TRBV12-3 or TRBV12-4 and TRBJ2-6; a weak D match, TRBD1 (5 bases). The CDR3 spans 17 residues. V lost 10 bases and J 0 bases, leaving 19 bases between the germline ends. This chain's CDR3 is CATPRQGKVSGANVLTF. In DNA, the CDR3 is TGTGCCACCCCACGGCAGGGAAAAGTCTCTGGGGCCAACGTCCTGACTTTC.

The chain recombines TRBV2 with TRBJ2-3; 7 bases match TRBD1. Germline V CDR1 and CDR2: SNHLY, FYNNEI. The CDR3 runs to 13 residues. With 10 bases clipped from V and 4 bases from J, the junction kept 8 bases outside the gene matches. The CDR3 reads CATSEQGPDTQYF. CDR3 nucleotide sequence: TGTGCCACCTCAGAACAGGGGCCAGATACGCAGTATTTT. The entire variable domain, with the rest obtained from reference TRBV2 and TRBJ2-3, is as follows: EPEVTQTPSHQVTQMGQEVILRCVPISNHLYFYWYRQILGQKVEFLVSFYNNEISEKSEIFDDQFSVERPDGSNFTLKIRSTKLEDSAMYFCATSEQGPDTQYFGPGTRLTVL.

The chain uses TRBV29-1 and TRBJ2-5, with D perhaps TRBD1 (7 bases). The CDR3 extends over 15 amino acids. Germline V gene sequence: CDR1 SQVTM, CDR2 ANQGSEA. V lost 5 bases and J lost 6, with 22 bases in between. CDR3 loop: CSVPGQGGRAKTQYF. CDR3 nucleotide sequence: TGCAGCGTTCCCGGGCAGGGGGGTAGGGCGAAGACCCAGTACTTC.

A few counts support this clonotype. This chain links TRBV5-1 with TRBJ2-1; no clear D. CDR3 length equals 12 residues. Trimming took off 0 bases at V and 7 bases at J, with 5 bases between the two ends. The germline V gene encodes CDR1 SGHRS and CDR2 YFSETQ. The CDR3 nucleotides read TGCGCCAGCAGCTTGGGCCGGAATGAGCAGTTCTTC. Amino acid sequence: CASSLGRNEQFF. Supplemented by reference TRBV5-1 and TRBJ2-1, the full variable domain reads KAGVTQTPRYLIKTRGQQVTLSCSPISGHRSVSWYQQTPGQGLQFLFEYFSETQRNKGNFPGRFSGRQFSNSRSEMNVSTLELGDSALYLCASSLGRNEQFFGPGTRLTVL.

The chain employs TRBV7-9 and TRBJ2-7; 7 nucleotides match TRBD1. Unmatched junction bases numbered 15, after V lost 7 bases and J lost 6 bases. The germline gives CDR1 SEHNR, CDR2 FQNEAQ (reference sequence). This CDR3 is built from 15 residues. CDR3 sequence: CASTQDFLRGTEQYF. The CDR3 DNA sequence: TGTGCCAGCACCCAAGACTTCCTCAGGGGGACCGAGCAGTACTTC.

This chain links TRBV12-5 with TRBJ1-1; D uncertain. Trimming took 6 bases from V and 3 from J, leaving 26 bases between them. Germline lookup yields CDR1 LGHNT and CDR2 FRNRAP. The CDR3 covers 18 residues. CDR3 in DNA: TGTGCTAGTGGCCATATAGCCGGTGGGCCGGGAGGAGACACTGAAGCTTTCTTT. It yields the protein CASGHIAGGPGGDTEAFF.

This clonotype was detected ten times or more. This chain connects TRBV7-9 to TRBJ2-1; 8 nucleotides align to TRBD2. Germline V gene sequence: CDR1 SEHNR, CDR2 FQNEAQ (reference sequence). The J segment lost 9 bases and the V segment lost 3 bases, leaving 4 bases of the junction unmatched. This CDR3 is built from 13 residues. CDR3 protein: CASSFGLAFEQFF. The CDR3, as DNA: TGTGCCAGCAGCTTCGGACTAGCCTTTGAGCAGTTCTTC.

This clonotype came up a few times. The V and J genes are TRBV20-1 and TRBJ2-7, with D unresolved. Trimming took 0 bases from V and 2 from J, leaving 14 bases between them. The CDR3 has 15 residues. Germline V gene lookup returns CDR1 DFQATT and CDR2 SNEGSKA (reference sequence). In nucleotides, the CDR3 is TGCAGTGCTAGAGATAAGCCCGGCTACACCTACGAGCAGTACTTC. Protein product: CSARDKPGYTYEQYF.

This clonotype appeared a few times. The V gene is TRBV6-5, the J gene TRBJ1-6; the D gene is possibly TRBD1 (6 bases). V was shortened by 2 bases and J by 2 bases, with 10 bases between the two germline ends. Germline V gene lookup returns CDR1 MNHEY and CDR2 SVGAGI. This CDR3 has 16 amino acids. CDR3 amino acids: CASSYLGGPYNSPLHF. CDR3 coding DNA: TGTGCCAGCAGTTACCTAGGGGGGCCCTATAATTCACCCCTCCACTTT.

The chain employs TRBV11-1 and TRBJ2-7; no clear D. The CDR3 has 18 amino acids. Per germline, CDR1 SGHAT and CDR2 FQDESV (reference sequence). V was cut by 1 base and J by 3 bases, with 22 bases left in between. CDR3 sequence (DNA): TGTGCCAGCAGCTTAGGGCGTCCACCCCTCTGGCAGAACTACGAGCAGTACTTC. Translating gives CASSLGRPPLWQNYEQYF.

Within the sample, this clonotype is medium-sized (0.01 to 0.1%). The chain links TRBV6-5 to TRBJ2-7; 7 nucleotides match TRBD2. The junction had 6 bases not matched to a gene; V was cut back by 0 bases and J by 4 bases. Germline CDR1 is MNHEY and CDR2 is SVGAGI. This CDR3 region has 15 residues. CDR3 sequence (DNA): TGTGCCAGCAGTTACTCGAATGGGAGGGAATACGAGCAGTACTTC. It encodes CASSYSNGREYEQYF.

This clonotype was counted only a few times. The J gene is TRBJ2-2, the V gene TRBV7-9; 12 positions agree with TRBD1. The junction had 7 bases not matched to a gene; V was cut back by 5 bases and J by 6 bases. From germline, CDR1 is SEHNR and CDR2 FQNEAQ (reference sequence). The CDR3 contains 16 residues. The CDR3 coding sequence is TGTGCCAGCAGCCCCCTGGGGACAGGGGGCCCCGGGGAGCTGTTTTTT. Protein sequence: CASSPLGTGGPGELFF.

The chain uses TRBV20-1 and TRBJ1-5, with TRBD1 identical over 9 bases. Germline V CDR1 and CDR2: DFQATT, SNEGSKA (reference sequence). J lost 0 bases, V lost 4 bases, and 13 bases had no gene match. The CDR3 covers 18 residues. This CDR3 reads CSANRDRANFYSNQPQHF. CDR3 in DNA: TGCAGTGCTAACCGGGACAGGGCTAACTTTTATAGCAATCAGCCCCAGCATTTT.

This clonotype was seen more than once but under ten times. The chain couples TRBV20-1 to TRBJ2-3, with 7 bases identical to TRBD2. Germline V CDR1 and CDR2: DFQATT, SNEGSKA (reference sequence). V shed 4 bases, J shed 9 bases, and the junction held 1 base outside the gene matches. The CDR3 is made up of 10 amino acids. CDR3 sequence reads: CSAMGLTQYF. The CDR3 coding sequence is TGCAGTGCTATGGGACTAACGCAGTATTTT.